These T cell receptor beta chains were read from a single sample in a study of early T cells in non-severe SARS-CoV-2 infection. One entry per CDR3 protein results from TCRdb running MiXCR on the 5' RACE reads. The data show tens of thousands of distinct CDR3 sequences, 4.5% to 5% seen once. Sequencing was performed on whole blood. These receptors were obtained from an adult who was a healthcare worker with PCR-confirmed SARS-CoV-2 infection or an uninfected control (not recorded which). CDR3s include the opening cysteine and the closing phenylalanine or tryptophan. The D gene is left open where the match is weak. Only part of the rows carry a size: once, few, many, or a class if the clone is expanded.

D	J	V	size	CDR3	DNA
TRBD2	TRBJ2-5	TRBV12-3/TRBV12-4	few	CASNIGGVETQYF	TGTGCCAGCAACATCGGGGGGGTCGAGACCCAGTACTTC
.	TRBJ1-5	TRBV6-6	many	CASSLTGNQPQHF	TGTGCCAGCAGTCTTACAGGGAATCAGCCCCAGCATTTT
TRBD1	TRBJ1-2	TRBV7-8	few	CASSIPPGQGGYTF	TGTGCCAGCAGCATTCCACCCGGACAGGGCGGCTACACCTTC
.	TRBJ1-1	TRBV24-1	many	CATRSGGMNTEAFF	TGTGCCACCAGGAGTGGGGGGATGAACACTGAAGCTTTCTTT
TRBD1	TRBJ2-2	TRBV19	.	CASSRTGTGKDGELFF	TGTGCCAGTAGCCGAACCGGGACAGGGAAGGATGGGGAGCTGTTTTTT
TRBD1	TRBJ2-5	TRBV6-5	.	CASSSDRAKVETQYF	TGTGCCAGCAGTTCCGACAGGGCTAAGGTGGAGACCCAGTACTTC
.	TRBJ1-1	TRBV2	many	CASSEARGAGTEAFF	TGTGCCAGCAGTGAAGCGCGGGGGGCAGGTACTGAAGCTTTCTTT
TRBD1	TRBJ1-1	TRBV7-2	many	CASSFIRDRGFLTEAFF	TGTGCCAGCAGCTTCATCCGGGACAGGGGGTTTCTCACTGAAGCTTTCTTT
.	TRBJ1-1	TRBV13	many	CASSQDSMNTEAFF	TGTGCCAGCAGCCAAGACAGCATGAACACTGAAGCTTTCTTT
.	TRBJ2-2	TRBV6-1	many	CASSEVGGLTGELFF	TGTGCCAGCAGTGAAGTTGGGGGATTGACCGGGGAGCTGTTTTTT
TRBD2	TRBJ2-3	TRBV27	many	CASSARSRGIPDTQYF	TGTGCCAGCAGTGCCCGCTCGCGGGGGATCCCAGATACGCAGTATTTT
.	TRBJ1-2	TRBV9	many	CASSVYGTRGGYTF	TGTGCCAGCAGCGTCTACGGGACAAGGGGAGGCTACACCTTC
.	TRBJ2-2	TRBV20-1	.	CSARPGPGTGELFF	TGCAGTGCTAGACCAGGCCCCGGCACCGGGGAGCTGTTTTTT
.	TRBJ2-5	TRBV6-2/TRBV6-3	many	CASSYASPGQETQYF	TGTGCCAGCAGTTACGCCTCGCCGGGACAAGAGACCCAGTACTTC
TRBD2	TRBJ2-5	TRBV6-5	few	CASSRTRGGSVTQYF	TGTGCCAGCAGTCGAACTAGAGGCGGGAGTGTGACCCAGTACTTC
.	TRBJ2-1	TRBV29-1	many	CSVEREGGFF	TGCAGCGTTGAGAGGGAGGGGGGTTTCTTC
.	TRBJ1-1	TRBV12-3/TRBV12-4	.	CASSHTANTEAFF	TGTGCCAGCAGCCATACAGCCAACACTGAAGCTTTCTTT
TRBD1	TRBJ2-4	TRBV18	.	CASSPGTGVTKNIQYF	TGTGCCAGCTCACCTGGGACAGGAGTAACCAAAAACATTCAGTACTTC
.	TRBJ2-3	TRBV7-2	many	CASSLIIAADTQYF	TGTGCCAGCAGCTTGATAATAGCGGCAGATACGCAGTATTTT
.	TRBJ1-1	TRBV7-9	many	CASSLVTGRNTEAFF	TGTGCCAGCAGCTTAGTCACGGGTAGGAACACTGAAGCTTTCTTT
.	TRBJ2-5	TRBV6-6	many	CASSPPQETQYF	TGTGCCAGCAGTCCCCCCCAAGAGACCCAGTACTTC
.	TRBJ2-4	TRBV13	few	CASSARMDQNIQYF	TGTGCCAGCAGCGCCCGAATGGACCAAAACATTCAGTACTTC
.	TRBJ1-1	TRBV10-3	.	CAISESEARNTEAFF	TGTGCCATCAGTGAGTCAGAGGCAAGGAACACTGAAGCTTTCTTT
.	TRBJ2-3	TRBV7-6	many	CASSPRPLDTQYF	TGTGCCAGCAGCCCACGACCCCTCGATACGCAGTATTTT
.	TRBJ2-2	TRBV29-1	many	CSVAIGELFF	TGCAGCGTTGCGATCGGGGAGCTGTTTTTT
.	TRBJ2-1	TRBV5-4	few	CASSLASAPYNEQFF	TGTGCCAGCAGCTTGGCCTCAGCCCCCTACAATGAGCAGTTCTTC
.	TRBJ1-1	TRBV28	few	CASSLGPGAFF	TGTGCCAGCAGTTTAGGCCCAGGAGCTTTCTTT
TRBD1	TRBJ2-5	TRBV12-3/TRBV12-4	.	CASSPRGTGEEPKKETQYF	TGTGCCAGCAGTCCGAGGGGGACAGGAGAAGAGCCGAAAAAAGAGACCCAGTACTTC
.	TRBJ2-7	TRBV7-2	few	CASSARPGSSYEQYF	TGTGCCAGCAGCGCCCGGCCTGGCAGCTCCTACGAGCAGTACTTC
.	TRBJ1-6	TRBV7-9	many	CASSAYRSSYNSPLHF	TGTGCCAGCAGCGCATATAGGAGCTCCTATAATTCACCCCTCCACTTT
.	TRBJ2-3	TRBV3-1	few	CASSQFGDTQYF	TGTGCCAGCAGCCAATTCGGAGATACGCAGTATTTT
TRBD2	TRBJ2-1	TRBV5-1	few	CASSFIAGEINEQFF	TGCGCCAGCAGCTTTATAGCGGGGGAGATCAATGAGCAGTTCTTC
TRBD2	TRBJ2-5	TRBV7-9	many	CASSVFLAGGIQETQYF	TGTGCCAGCAGCGTATTTCTAGCGGGGGGGATACAAGAGACCCAGTACTTC
.	TRBJ1-1	TRBV27	many	CASSPEGGLGTEAFF	TGTGCCAGCAGTCCGGAAGGGGGATTGGGGACTGAAGCTTTCTTT
TRBD1	TRBJ1-2	TRBV3-1	.	CASSQDRQGYGYTF	TGTGCCAGCAGCCAAGATCGACAGGGGTATGGCTACACCTTC
TRBD2	TRBJ2-5	TRBV7-2	many	CASSSTGGEETQYF	TGTGCCAGCAGCTCTACGGGAGGCGAGGAGACCCAGTACTTC
.	TRBJ2-5	TRBV28	few	CASSFPRGSETQYF	TGTGCCAGCAGTTTCCCCAGGGGTTCTGAGACCCAGTACTTC
TRBD2	TRBJ2-3	TRBV7-2	.	CASSPFRGDVLDTQYF	TGTGCCAGCAGCCCCTTCCGGGGGGACGTACTAGATACGCAGTATTTT
TRBD1	TRBJ1-3	TRBV28	few	CASSRQGKNTIYF	TGTGCCAGCAGTCGACAGGGGAAAAACACCATATATTTT
.	TRBJ2-2	TRBV3-1	many	CASSQGTGEVGELFF	TGTGCCAGCAGCCAGGGGACGGGCGAGGTCGGGGAGCTGTTTTTT
.	TRBJ1-5	TRBV5-5	many	CASSLVQGMNQPQHF	TGTGCCAGCAGCTTGGTCCAGGGTATGAATCAGCCCCAGCATTTT
.	TRBJ2-3	TRBV20-1	many	CSASLADTQYF	TGCAGTGCTAGTCTGGCAGATACGCAGTATTTT
TRBD1	TRBJ1-6	TRBV7-2	few	CASSTQGQGRSYNSPLHF	TGTGCCAGCAGCACCCAAGGACAGGGGAGGTCCTATAATTCACCCCTCCACTTT
.	TRBJ1-1	TRBV5-1	many	CASGTMDSNTEAFF	TGCGCCAGCGGCACCATGGACAGTAACACTGAAGCTTTCTTT
.	TRBJ1-5	TRBV12-3/TRBV12-4	.	CASTSQGREPQHF	TGTGCCAGCACCTCCCAGGGTCGGGAGCCCCAGCATTTT
TRBD2	TRBJ2-3	TRBV20-1	.	CSVRGGFRDTQYF	TGCAGTGTGCGCGGGGGGTTCAGAGATACGCAGTATTTT
.	TRBJ1-2	TRBV28	many	CASSPPTVLYGYTF	TGTGCCAGCAGTCCCCCGACAGTCCTCTATGGCTACACCTTC
.	TRBJ2-7	TRBV29-1	.	CSVEGGDSYEQYF	TGCAGCGTTGAAGGGGGTGACAGCTACGAGCAGTACTTC
TRBD1	TRBJ1-1	TRBV3-1	many	CASRLTGGSDTEAFF	TGTGCCAGCAGACTCACAGGGGGATCGGACACTGAAGCTTTCTTT
TRBD2	TRBJ2-5	TRBV4-3	.	CASSQDRVLAEETQYF	TGCGCCAGCAGCCAAGATAGGGTACTAGCGGAAGAGACCCAGTACTTC
TRBD1	TRBJ2-1	TRBV19	few	CASSIVGRTGGYNEQFF	TGTGCCAGTAGTATAGTAGGCCGGACAGGGGGATACAATGAGCAGTTCTTC
.	TRBJ2-4	TRBV20-1	.	CSASGAGDIQYF	TGCAGTGCTAGCGGGGCCGGGGACATTCAGTACTTC
.	TRBJ2-5	TRBV20-1	many	CSAGGRRYQETQYF	TGCAGTGCTGGGGGGCGGCGGTACCAAGAGACCCAGTACTTC
TRBD2	TRBJ2-1	TRBV7-2	few	CASSLGGTSGFYNEQFF	TGTGCCAGCAGCTTAGGGGGGACTAGCGGGTTCTACAATGAGCAGTTCTTC
.	TRBJ2-5	TRBV28	.	CASRNRVTGWETQYF	TGTGCCAGCCGGAACAGGGTTACCGGTTGGGAGACCCAGTACTTC
TRBD2	TRBJ2-1	TRBV28	many	CASSLFPGLAGRDEQFF	TGTGCCAGCAGTTTATTCCCAGGACTAGCGGGGCGGGATGAGCAGTTCTTC
.	TRBJ1-1	TRBV21-1	many	CASSKDHHATFF	TGTGCCAGCAGCAAAGACCATCACGCGACTTTCTTT
TRBD1	TRBJ2-7	TRBV6-2/TRBV6-3	many	CASREDRGYEQYF	TGTGCCAGCAGAGAGGACAGGGGCTACGAGCAGTACTTC
.	TRBJ2-7	TRBV18	many	CASSRAGTASYEQYF	TGTGCCAGCTCACGGGCCGGGACGGCATCCTACGAGCAGTACTTC